The 28 T cell receptor beta chains in this list originate from one sample, sequenced in a study of high-grade serous ovarian cancer treatment subgroups. Generated by immunoSEQ multiplex PCR, the TCRdb table keeps only in-frame clones and is missing some. Counted here are roughly 5,000 clones, 66% occurring once; the ten biggest clones make up around an eighth. Tumor samples were obtained before definitive surgery or chemotherapy. Sequenced input: tumor tissue. The origin of the receptors is a human donor with high-grade serous ovarian cancer.

J is TRBJ2-7 and V is TRBV2, with 9 bases aligning to TRBD1. This CDR3 contains 14 residues. The ends lost 8 bases at V and 3 bases at J; junction bases unmatched: 8. The V gene's germline CDR1 is SNHLY and CDR2 FYNNEI. Here the CDR3 reads CASGDRVGRYEQYF. CDR3 nucleotide sequence: TGTGCCAGCGGGGACAGGGTGGGCCGCTACGAGCAGTACTTC.

V and J are TRBV11-2 and TRBJ2-5; TRBD1 might be the D (6 bases). Per the germline V gene, CDR1 is SGHAT and CDR2 is FQNNGV. The CDR3 loop spans 13 amino acids. The germline V and J ends were trimmed by 5 bases and 5 bases, with 12 bases remaining between them. CDR3: CASSEDSPETQYF. DNA of the CDR3: TGTGCCAGCAGCGAGGACAGCCCGGAGACCCAGTACTTC.

The chain links TRBV6-5 to TRBJ1-1; D unresolved. V gave up 5 bases and J gave up 8 bases, with 15 bases separating them. From germline, CDR1 is MNHEY and CDR2 SVGAGI. CDR3 length equals 13 residues. The CDR3 bases are TGTGCCAGCAGTGAGAAGGAGACCCAAGAAGCTTTCTTT. This encodes CASSEKETQEAFF.

Only a few counts were recorded for this clone. The genes are TRBV9 and TRBJ1-1; 12 bases match TRBD1. The CDR3 has 18 amino acids. CDR1 and CDR2 from the germline V gene are SGDLS and YYNGEE. V shed 2 bases, J shed 5 bases, and the junction held 13 bases outside the gene matches. CDR3 protein: CASSVYSGTGGQVTEAFF. The CDR3 region has the DNA TGTGCCAGCAGCGTTTATTCCGGGACAGGGGGCCAGGTTACTGAAGCTTTCTTT.

This clone was counted between two and nine times. The CDR3 spells CASSPQSNQPQHF. The DNA for the CDR3 is TGTGCCAGCTCACCCCAGAGCAATCAGCCCCAGCATTTT. The J gene is TRBJ1-5, the V gene TRBV18; D is ambiguous. The V gene lost 3 bases and the J gene lost 1 base, with 4 bases spanning the gap. The length of the CDR3 is 13 residues. Germline lookup yields CDR1 KGHSH and CDR2 LQKENI.

The CDR3 sequence is CASSFVSGGRSDSPLHF. CDR3 coding DNA: TGTGCCAGCAGCTTTGTCTCAGGGGGCAGATCCGATTCACCCCTCCACTTT. The chain joins TRBV7-8 to TRBJ1-6, with 8 bases that match TRBD1. The CDR3 consists of 17 residues. With V trimmed by 3 bases and J by 8 bases, 12 bases remained unmatched. Per the germline V gene, CDR1 is SGHVS and CDR2 is FQNEAQ.

The genes are TRBV5-1 and TRBJ2-7; 10 positions agree with TRBD1. The CDR3 spans 15 residues. The germline CDR1 and CDR2 sequences are SGHRS and YFSETQ. V shed 0 bases, J shed 8 bases, and the junction held 8 bases outside the gene matches. The CDR3 region is CASSLGDRGVTQQYF. CDR3 sequence (DNA): TGCGCCAGCAGCTTGGGGGACAGGGGCGTCACGCAGCAGTACTTC.

This clone has a single count. The chain uses TRBV6-5 and TRBJ1-2, with D uncertain. The CDR3 has 13 amino acids. Germline CDR1 reads MNHEY; CDR2 reads SVGAGI. The V end lost 5 bases, the J end lost 5 bases, and 12 bases lay between the germline ends. The CDR3 here is CASSPGALYGYTF. CDR3 nucleotides: TGTGCCAGCAGTCCGGGAGCTTTATATGGCTACACCTTC.

This clone was seen only a few times. CDR3 region: CASSWWTSGVEGGNEQFF. Written as DNA, the CDR3 is TGCGCCAGCAGCTGGTGGACTAGCGGGGTAGAGGGGGGGAATGAGCAGTTCTTC. The rearrangement uses TRBV5-1 and TRBJ2-1; 12 bases agree with TRBD2. From germline, CDR1 is SGHRS and CDR2 YFSETQ. Trimming removed 3 bases from V and 7 bases from J; junction bases left unmatched: 14. The CDR3 extends over 18 amino acids.

The CDR3 spells CASSWGGSATGELFF. CDR3 bases: TGTGCCAGCAGCTGGGGGGGGTCGGCCACCGGGGAGCTGTTTTTT. The chain couples TRBV7-9 to TRBJ2-2; 7 bases map to TRBD2. J was trimmed by 4 bases and V by 4 bases; bases with no gene match: 6. The V gene's germline CDR1 is SEHNR and CDR2 FQNEAQ (reference sequence). This CDR3 spans 15 amino acids.

In this sample, this clone turned up once. V usage is TRBV13 and J usage is TRBJ1-3; D not resolved. This CDR3 has 16 residues. Per germline, CDR1 PRHDT and CDR2 FYEKMQ (reference sequence). Trimming left V 0 bases short and J 8 bases short, with 17 bases between. CDR3 bases: TGTGCCAGCAGCTTAGGGGGAGGGCCTTCTAAAGACACCATATATTTT. It is translated as CASSLGGGPSKDTIYF.

The chain has TRBV7-2 and TRBJ1-1, with a tentative D call TRBD1 (5 bases). Between the trimmed V and J ends, which lost 5 bases and 6 bases, there was a span of 13 bases. Germline CDR1 SGHTA, CDR2 FQGNSA. CDR3 length: 13 amino acids. The CDR3 DNA reads TGTGCCAGCAGCCCCTCGGGACGTTCTGAAGCTTTCTTT. Translation gives CASSPSGRSEAFF.

The genes are TRBV9 and TRBJ1-1; D remains ambiguous. With 2 bases removed from V and 9 bases from J, the gap between germline ends came to 5 bases. This CDR3 has 10 amino acids. Germline V CDR1 and CDR2: SGDLS, YYNGEE. The CDR3 region has the DNA TGTGCCAGCAGCGTCACCAAAGCTTTCTTT. Its protein product is CASSVTKAFF.

This chain uses TRBV6-6 with TRBJ2-7; 9 positions match TRBD1. Germline V gives CDR1 MNHNY, CDR2 SVGAGI (reference sequence). This CDR3 is 15 amino acids long. J lost 3 bases, V lost 4 bases, and 7 bases had no gene match. This chain's CDR3 is CASSSPGQGVYEQYF. CDR3 nucleotide sequence: TGTGCCAGCAGTTCCCCGGGACAGGGAGTCTACGAGCAGTACTTC.

The V gene is TRBV7-2, the J gene TRBJ2-5; 8 positions agree with TRBD1. The ends lost 5 bases at V and 5 bases at J; junction bases unmatched: 4. This CDR3 comprises 13 residues. Germline assignment: CDR1 SGHTA and CDR2 FQGNSA. The CDR3 loop is CASSGDRIETQYF. CDR3 nucleotide sequence: TGTGCCAGCAGCGGGGACAGGATCGAGACCCAGTACTTC.

The chain couples TRBV9 to TRBJ2-5, with 8 bases identical to TRBD2. Judging by the DNA end, TRBJ2-7 fits better; the J call may be wrong. The CDR3 loop spans 15 amino acids. The germline V gene has CDR1 SGDLS and CDR2 YYNGEE. The CDR3 is CASSGSGGAHGEQYF. The CDR3 DNA follows: TGTGCCAGCAGCGGATCCGGGGGGGCTCATGGCGAGCAGTACTTC.

This chain uses TRBV19 with TRBJ1-1; weak D call: TRBD1 (6 bases). This CDR3 is 16 amino acids long. Germline-derived CDR1 and CDR2 are LNHDA and SQIVND (reference sequence). The V and J ends lost 7 bases and 1 base respectively, with 19 bases between them. The CDR3 sequence is CASKGEGWSPNTEAFF. CDR3 sequence (DNA): TGTGCCAGTAAGGGGGAGGGATGGTCTCCGAACACTGAAGCTTTCTTT.

This clone was counted a few times. This sequence joins TRBV7-2 and TRBJ2-7; D remains ambiguous. V shed 7 bases and J shed 0 bases, with 13 bases lying between them. Germline CDR1 reads SGHTA; CDR2 reads FQGNSA. The CDR3 spans 14 residues. The CDR3 region is CASTPDGISYEQYF. Written as DNA, the CDR3 is TGTGCCAGCACCCCAGACGGTATCTCCTACGAGCAGTACTTC.

The chain recombines TRBV11-2 with TRBJ1-2; D is unclear. Trimming stripped 2 bases from V and 4 bases from J, with 5 bases between. Germline V gene data show CDR1 as SGHAT and CDR2 as FQNNGV. This CDR3 contains 12 residues. CDR3 region: CASSLTTYGYTF. Here the CDR3 DNA reads TGTGCCAGCAGCTTAACTACCTATGGCTACACCTTC. Combining the CDR3 with reference TRBV11-2 and TRBJ1-2 gives the whole variable domain EAGVAQSPRYKIIEKRQSVAFWCNPISGHATLYWYQQILGQGPKLLIQFQNNGVVDDSQLPKDRFSAERLKGVDSTLKIQPAKLEDSAVYLCASSLTTYGYTFGSGTRLTVV.

The chain carries TRBV19 and TRBJ2-1; 8 bases agree with TRBD2. Germline CDR1 is LNHDA and CDR2 is SQIVND (reference sequence). This CDR3 comprises 14 residues. The trim removed 5 bases at V and 8 bases at J, leaving 8 bases unmatched. CDR3 loop: CASSPFSGDDEQFF. Here the CDR3 DNA reads TGTGCCAGTAGTCCGTTTAGCGGGGATGATGAGCAGTTCTTC.

The gene calls are TRBV19 and TRBJ1-5; 8 nucleotides agree with TRBD1. CDR3 length: 14 residues. CDR1 LNHDA and CDR2 SQIVND come from the germline V gene (reference sequence). The V segment lost 10 bases and the J segment 2 bases; nucleotides outside the gene matches: 7. CDR3 amino acids: CATTATGGNQPQHF. The CDR3 DNA reads as TGTGCCACTACCGCGACAGGGGGCAATCAGCCCCAGCATTTT.

The CDR3 sequence: CSVGDRVTETQYF. CDR3 DNA: TGCAGCGTGGGGGACAGGGTCACTGAGACCCAGTACTTC. This sequence joins TRBV29-1 and TRBJ2-5; 9 bases map to TRBD1. The CDR3 runs 13 residues. Trimming at V came to 6 bases and at J to 5 bases, leaving 7 bases not matched to a gene. Germline CDR1 is SQVTM and CDR2 is ANQGSEA.

In this sample, this clone turned up once. V is TRBV5-4 and J is TRBJ1-2, with D tentatively TRBD1 (5 bases). Per germline, CDR1 SGHNT and CDR2 YYREEE (reference sequence). The V end lost 4 bases, the J end lost 5 bases, and 12 bases lay between the germline ends. This CDR3 comprises 13 residues. In DNA form, the CDR3 reads TGTGCCAGCAGCCAAAAGCAGGGATATGGCTACACCTTC. It is translated as CASSQKQGYGYTF.

This sequence joins TRBV4-3 and TRBJ2-4; D possibly corresponds to TRBD1 (6 bases). Per the germline V gene, CDR1 is LGHNA and CDR2 is YSLEER. V dropped 0 bases and J dropped 6 bases, with 21 bases sitting between them. The CDR3 spans 18 residues. Here the CDR3 DNA reads TGCGCCAGCAGCCAAGATCCCGTGGCAGGGGAAGAGAGAAACATTCAGTACTTC. This codes for CASSQDPVAGEERNIQYF.

The count of this clone is one. The rearrangement links TRBV15 to TRBJ2-5, with D perhaps TRBD1 (6 bases). The DNA end is more similar to TRBJ2-7, so the J call may be wrong. There are 15 residues in the CDR3. Looked up from germline, CDR1 is LNHNV and CDR2 is YYDKDF (reference sequence). The CDR3 spells CATSRDFGTGLEQYF. The CDR3 nucleotides are TGTGCCACCAGCAGAGATTTTGGAACAGGGCTCGAGCAGTACTTC.

The rearrangement uses TRBV6-6 and TRBJ1-2; D unresolved. Trimming removed 5 bases from V and 7 bases from J, with 14 bases in between. The CDR3 contains 13 residues. The V gene's germline CDR1 is MNHNY and CDR2 SVGAGI (reference sequence). The CDR3 DNA sequence: TGTGCCAGCAGTCCCTTCCTTCTAAGTGGCTACACCTTC. Translating gives CASSPFLLSGYTF.

The chain is built from TRBV7-2 and TRBJ2-5; 11 bases align to TRBD2. This CDR3 has 16 residues. V lost 3 bases, J lost 1 base, and 4 bases stayed unmatched. Germline CDR1 and CDR2: SGHTA and FQGNSA. CDR3 in amino acids: CASSFRSGGAQETQYF. The DNA of the CDR3 is TGTGCCAGCAGCTTTCGTAGCGGGGGGGCCCAAGAGACCCAGTACTTC.

This clone was seen more than once but under ten times. This chain joins TRBV30 and TRBJ1-4, with D unresolved. Trimming shortened V by 1 base and J by 4 bases, and 13 bases separated the two germline ends. Germline CDR1 and CDR2: GTSNPN and SVGIG (reference sequence). There are 15 residues in the CDR3. CDR3 residues: CAWSDMTVLNEKLFF. The CDR3 DNA reads TGTGCCTGGAGTGACATGACTGTCCTTAATGAAAAACTGTTTTTT.